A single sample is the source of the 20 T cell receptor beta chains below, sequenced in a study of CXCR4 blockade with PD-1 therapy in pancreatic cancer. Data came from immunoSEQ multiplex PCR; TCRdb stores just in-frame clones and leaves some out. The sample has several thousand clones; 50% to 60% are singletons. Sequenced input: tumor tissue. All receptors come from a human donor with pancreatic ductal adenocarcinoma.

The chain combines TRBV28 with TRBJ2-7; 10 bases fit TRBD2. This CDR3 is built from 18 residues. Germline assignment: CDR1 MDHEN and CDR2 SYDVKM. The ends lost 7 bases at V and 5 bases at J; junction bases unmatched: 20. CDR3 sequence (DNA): TGTGCCAGCACCGCCCTGGGACTAGCGAGCCTTTACTACGACGAGCAGTACTTC. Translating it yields CASTALGLASLYYDEQYF.

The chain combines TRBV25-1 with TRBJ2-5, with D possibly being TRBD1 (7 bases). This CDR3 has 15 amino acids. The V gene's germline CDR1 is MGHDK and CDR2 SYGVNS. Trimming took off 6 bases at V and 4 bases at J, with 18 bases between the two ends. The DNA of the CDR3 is TGTGCCAGCAGCCCTCTTGGCGGGGACAGAGAGACCCAGTACTTC. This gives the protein CASSPLGGDRETQYF.

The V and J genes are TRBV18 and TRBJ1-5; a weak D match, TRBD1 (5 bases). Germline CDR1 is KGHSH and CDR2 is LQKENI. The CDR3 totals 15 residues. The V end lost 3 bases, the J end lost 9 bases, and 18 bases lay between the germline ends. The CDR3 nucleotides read TGTGCCAGCTCACCCTTTGGACACACACGGGGGCCCCAGCATTTT. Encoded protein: CASSPFGHTRGPQHF.

CDR3 loop: CASTAGQGNEQYF. As DNA, the CDR3 is TGTGCCAGCACCGCGGGACAGGGGAACGAGCAGTACTTC. This rearrangement joins TRBV6-8 to TRBJ2-7; 10 bases fit TRBD1. The length of the CDR3 is 13 residues. Germline values: CDR1 MNHGY, CDR2 SAAAGT. The junction had 5 bases not matched to a gene; V was cut back by 7 bases and J by 5 bases.

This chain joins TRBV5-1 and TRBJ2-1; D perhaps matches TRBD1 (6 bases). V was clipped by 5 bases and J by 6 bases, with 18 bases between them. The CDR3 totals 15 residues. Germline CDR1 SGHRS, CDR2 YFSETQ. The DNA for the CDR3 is TGCGCCAGCAGTCGTAGACAGGATGCTCCCAATGAGCAGTTCTTC. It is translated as CASSRRQDAPNEQFF.

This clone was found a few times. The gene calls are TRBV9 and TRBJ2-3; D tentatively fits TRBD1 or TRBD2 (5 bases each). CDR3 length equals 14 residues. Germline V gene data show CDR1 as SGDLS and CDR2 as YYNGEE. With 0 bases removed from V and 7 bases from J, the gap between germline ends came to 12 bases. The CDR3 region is CASSVVWGSYTQYF. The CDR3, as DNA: TGTGCCAGCAGCGTAGTGTGGGGGTCATATACGCAGTATTTT.

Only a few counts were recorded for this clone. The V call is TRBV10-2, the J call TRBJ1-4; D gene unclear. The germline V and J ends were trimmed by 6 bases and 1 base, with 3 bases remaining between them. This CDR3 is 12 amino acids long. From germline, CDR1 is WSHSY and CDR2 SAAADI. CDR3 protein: CASRGTNEKLFF. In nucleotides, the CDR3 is TGCGCCAGCAGAGGAACTAATGAAAAACTGTTTTTT.

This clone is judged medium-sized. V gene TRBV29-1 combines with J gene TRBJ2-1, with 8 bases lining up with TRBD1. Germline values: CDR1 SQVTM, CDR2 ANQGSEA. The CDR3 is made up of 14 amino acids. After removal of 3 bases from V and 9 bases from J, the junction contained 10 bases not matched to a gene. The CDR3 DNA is TGCAGCGTTGACGGTGCGCAGGGGGCCGGTGAGCAGTTCTTC. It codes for CSVDGAQGAGEQFF.

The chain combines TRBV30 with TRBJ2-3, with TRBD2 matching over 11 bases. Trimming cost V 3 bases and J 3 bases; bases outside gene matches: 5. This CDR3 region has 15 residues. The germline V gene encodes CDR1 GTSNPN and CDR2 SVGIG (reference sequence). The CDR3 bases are TGTGCCTGGAGCAGACTAGCGGGGCTTACAGATACGCAGTATTTT. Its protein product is CAWSRLAGLTDTQYF.

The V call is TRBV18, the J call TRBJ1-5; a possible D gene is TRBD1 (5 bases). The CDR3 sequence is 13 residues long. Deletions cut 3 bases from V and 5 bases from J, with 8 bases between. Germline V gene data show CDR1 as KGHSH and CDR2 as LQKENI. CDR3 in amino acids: CASSPGQHQPQHF. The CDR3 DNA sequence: TGTGCCAGCTCACCCGGACAACATCAGCCCCAGCATTTT.

The CDR3 bases are TGTGCCAGTAGTAAGGAAACGCCGAACTATGGCTACACCTTC. Protein sequence: CASSKETPNYGYTF. The J gene is TRBJ1-2, the V gene TRBV19; D is unresolved. The CDR3 sequence is 14 residues long. The ends were cut back, 4 bases at V and 2 bases at J, with 11 bases in the middle. Per germline, CDR1 LNHDA and CDR2 SQIVND (reference sequence).

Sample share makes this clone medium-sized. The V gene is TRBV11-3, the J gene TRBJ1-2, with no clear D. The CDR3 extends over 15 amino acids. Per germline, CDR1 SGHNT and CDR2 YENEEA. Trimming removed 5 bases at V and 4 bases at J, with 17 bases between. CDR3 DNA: TGTGCCAGCAGCCGCGACGACATCAGGATCTATGGCTACACCTTC. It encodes CASSRDDIRIYGYTF.

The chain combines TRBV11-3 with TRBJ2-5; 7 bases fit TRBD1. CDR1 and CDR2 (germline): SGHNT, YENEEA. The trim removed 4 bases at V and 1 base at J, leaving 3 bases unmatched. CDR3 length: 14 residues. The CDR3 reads CASSYGQVQETQYF. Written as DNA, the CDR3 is TGTGCCAGCAGCTACGGACAGGTCCAAGAGACCCAGTACTTC.

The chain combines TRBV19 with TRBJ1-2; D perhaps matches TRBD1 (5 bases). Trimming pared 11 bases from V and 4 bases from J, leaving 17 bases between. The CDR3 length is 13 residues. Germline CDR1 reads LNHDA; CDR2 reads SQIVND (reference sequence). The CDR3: CAATPGQGYGYTF. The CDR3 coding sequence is TGTGCCGCAACACCGGGCCAGGGCTATGGCTACACCTTC.

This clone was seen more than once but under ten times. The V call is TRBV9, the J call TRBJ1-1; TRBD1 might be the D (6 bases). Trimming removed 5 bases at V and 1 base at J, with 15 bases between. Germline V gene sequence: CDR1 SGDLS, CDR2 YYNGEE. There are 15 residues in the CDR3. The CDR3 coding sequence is TGTGCCAGCAGTGGGAGCGGCAGGGGGAACACTGAAGCTTTCTTT. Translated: CASSGSGRGNTEAFF.

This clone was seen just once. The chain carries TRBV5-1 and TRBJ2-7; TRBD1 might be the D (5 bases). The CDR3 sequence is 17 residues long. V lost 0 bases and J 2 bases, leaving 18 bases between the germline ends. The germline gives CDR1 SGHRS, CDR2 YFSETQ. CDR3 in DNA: TGCGCCAGCAGCTTGGATCTATCAGGGTTCTCTACCTACGAGCAGTACTTC. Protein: CASSLDLSGFSTYEQYF.

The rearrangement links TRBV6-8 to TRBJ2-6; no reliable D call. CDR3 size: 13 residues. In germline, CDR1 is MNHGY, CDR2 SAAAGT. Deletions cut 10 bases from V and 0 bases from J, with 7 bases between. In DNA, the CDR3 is TGTGCCACCTCTCCCTCTGGGGCCAACGTCCTGACTTTC. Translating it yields CATSPSGANVLTF.

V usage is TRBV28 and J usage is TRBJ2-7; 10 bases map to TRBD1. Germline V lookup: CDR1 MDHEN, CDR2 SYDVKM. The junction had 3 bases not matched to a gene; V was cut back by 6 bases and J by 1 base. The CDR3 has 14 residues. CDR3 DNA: TGTGCCAGCAGAGGACAGGGGGATTCCTACGAGCAGTACTTC. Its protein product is CASRGQGDSYEQYF. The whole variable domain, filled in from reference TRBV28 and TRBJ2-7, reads DVKVTQSSRYLVKRTGEKVFLECVQDMDHENMFWYRQDPGLGLRLIYFSYDVKMKEKGDIPEGYSVSREKKERFSLILESASTNQTSMYLCASRGQGDSYEQYFGPGTRLTVT.

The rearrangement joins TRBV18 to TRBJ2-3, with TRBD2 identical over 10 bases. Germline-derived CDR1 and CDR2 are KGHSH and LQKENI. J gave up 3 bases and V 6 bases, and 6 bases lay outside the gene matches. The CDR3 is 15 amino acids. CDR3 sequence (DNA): TGTGCCAGCTCCTCTAGCGGGAGTCGGACAGATACGCAGTATTTT. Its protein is CASSSSGSRTDTQYF.

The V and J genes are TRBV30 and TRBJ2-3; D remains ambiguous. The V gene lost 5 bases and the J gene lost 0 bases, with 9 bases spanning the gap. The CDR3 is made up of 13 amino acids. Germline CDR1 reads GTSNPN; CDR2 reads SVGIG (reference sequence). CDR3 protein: CAWVRRSTDTQYF. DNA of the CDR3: TGTGCCTGGGTCCGAAGGAGCACAGATACGCAGTATTTT.